The clone carrying this T cell receptor (beta chain) qualifies as medium-sized. Its antigen is not known. The CDR3 totals 12 residues. The V gene lost 5 bases and the J gene lost 5 bases, with 7 bases spanning the gap. The V gene's germline CDR1 is LNHDA and CDR2 SQIVND (reference sequence). Treatment: oral pan-JAK inhibitor, 5-10 mg twice daily. In each case, RNA was isolated and then reverse transcribed into cDNA as the sequencing template. TCRdb's table, derived via immunoSEQ multiplex PCR, lists solely in-frame clones and lacks some. Here the sample spans more than 95,000 clones, 65% to 90% being singletons. These data belong to a study of CD8+ T cells in alopecia areata. Findings and caveats of the study: Tofacitinib did not eliminate many expanded lesional clones from scalp or blood. Administration of tofacitinib significantly diminished scalp clonality and expanded CD8+ clones within the top 100.

The material sequenced was CD8+ T cells sorted from blood, taken between weeks 30 and 35, from a patient treated with tofacitinib. This TCR came from a human donor with alopecia areata. The chain employs TRBV19 and TRBJ1-5; tentative D call: TRBD1 (5 bases). This chain's CDR3 is CASSWGDQPQHF. The CDR3 DNA reads TGTGCCAGTAGTTGGGGGGATCAGCCCCAGCATTTT.